The sequence of this TCR beta chain was determined in a study of cytomegalovirus exposure and HLA in healthy donors. J gave up 7 bases and V 6 bases, and 11 bases lay outside the gene matches. CDR3 length equals 14 residues. Germline values: CDR1 KGHSH, CDR2 LQKENI. The study's findings and limits: A few of the chains that were CMV-associated were confirmed in vitro to be specific for CMV antigens.

PCR involved 60 Vbeta and 13 Jbeta primers. Profiled with immunoSEQ multiplex PCR; TCRdb holds only in-frame clones, not every one. The sample carries 150,000 to 200,000 clones, roughly 90% recorded once. As for this clone: The target antigen is unknown.

The sequenced material came from PBMCs. This TCR came from a girl under two years old in good health and CMV-seronegative. The chain couples TRBV18 to TRBJ1-1; TRBD1 aligns across 7 bases. CDR3: CASSRAEGALEAFF. As DNA, the CDR3 is TGTGCCAGCTCGAGGGCCGAGGGGGCCCTTGAAGCTTTCTTT.